This paragraph covers one T cell receptor (beta chain) sequence. Its antigen is still unknown. V dropped 4 bases and J dropped 9 bases, with 16 bases sitting between them. The germline V gene has CDR1 MDHEN and CDR2 SYDVKM. The length of the CDR3 is 14 residues. The study ran its PCR with 60 Vbeta and 13 Jbeta primers. Assay used: immunoSEQ multiplex PCR; TCRdb lists only in-frame clones, some missing. The data show about 190,000 clones, with 70% to 90% seen just once and around 0.3% held by the top ten. This specimen belongs to a study of cytomegalovirus exposure and HLA in healthy donors. Points from the study as a whole: TCR beta chain V- and J-gene trimming was linked, in a later analysis, to a missense variant in DCLRE1C. Sequencing likely produced, as an artifact, a cluster of highly shared sequence variants.

The chain uses TRBV28 and TRBJ1-3, with unresolved D. Sequencing was performed on PBMCs. The clonotype originates from a young woman in good health and CMV-seronegative. The CDR3 DNA is TGTGCCAGCAGTTCGCGGCTTATCCCTGGCACCATATATTTT. It is translated as CASSSRLIPGTIYF.